Listed below are T cell receptor beta chains from one sample, sequenced in a study of healthy donors' naive CD4 and CD8 T cells. TCRdb ran MiXCR on the reads and lists one entry per CDR3 protein. Among approximately 200,000 distinct CDR3 sequences listed, around three quarters were seen once. The sequenced material came from naive CD4+ and CD8+ T cells sorted from blood, pooled from several donors. These receptors all stem from a pool of human donors in good health; the sample pools cells from several healthy donors. CDR3s include the opening cysteine and the closing phenylalanine or tryptophan. The D gene is left open where the match is weak. A clone size is listed for some rows: how often the clone was seen (once, few, many), or a class if it is expanded.

v_gene	len	abundance	d_gene	j_gene	CDR3aa	CDR3nt
TRBV6-5	16	-	-	TRBJ2-2	CASSYWGTANTGELFF	TGTGCCAGCAGTTACTGGGGGACCGCGAACACCGGGGAGCTGTTTTTT
TRBV5-1	15	-	TRBD1	TRBJ2-5	CASSHTGGVSETQYF	TGCGCCAGCAGCCACACAGGGGGCGTATCAGAGACCCAGTACTTC
TRBV30	12	-	-	TRBJ2-7	CAWSREEYEQYF	TGTGCCTGGAGCAGGGAGGAGTATGAGCAGTACTTC
TRBV11-2	18	few	TRBD2	TRBJ2-1	CASSFHGTSGRSYNEQFF	TGTGCCAGCAGCTTTCACGGGACTAGCGGGAGGTCCTACAATGAGCAGTTCTTC
TRBV15	16	-	-	TRBJ1-5	CATSRGYRGINQPQHF	TGTGCCACCAGCAGAGGTTATAGGGGAATCAATCAGCCCCAGCATTTT
TRBV6-5	15	few	-	TRBJ2-3	CASSYGTTSTDTQYF	TGTGCCAGCAGTTACGGGACAACTAGCACAGATACGCAGTATTTT
TRBV28	12	-	-	TRBJ2-7	CASTGRAYEQYF	TGTGCCAGCACGGGCAGGGCTTACGAGCAGTACTTC
TRBV11-2	17	-	-	TRBJ2-1	CASSSRLGPPAYNEQFF	TGTGCCAGCAGCTCCCGGTTGGGTCCACCGGCCTACAATGAGCAGTTCTTC
TRBV12-3/TRBV12-4	13	-	-	TRBJ1-1	CASSAVGFTEAFF	TGTGCCAGCAGTGCCGTGGGGTTTACTGAAGCTTTCTTT
TRBV19	17	once	TRBD1	TRBJ1-1	CATCRDREGRVNTEAFF	TGTGCCACCTGCCGGGACAGGGAGGGCCGGGTGAACACTGAAGCTTTCTTT
TRBV29-1	16	-	TRBD1	TRBJ2-7	CSVEEGEARGRREQYF	TGCAGCGTTGAAGAAGGGGAGGCCAGGGGGCGACGCGAGCAGTACTTC
TRBV15	16	-	TRBD1	TRBJ2-3	CATSSLQGEGTDTQYF	TGTGCCACCAGCAGTCTACAGGGGGAAGGCACAGATACGCAGTATTTT
TRBV27	15	once	-	TRBJ1-1	CASSLNPRLNTEAFF	TGTGCCAGCAGTCTTAACCCTCGATTGAACACTGAAGCTTTCTTT
TRBV12-3/TRBV12-4	16	-	-	TRBJ1-1	CASSLRVFPMNTEAFF	TGTGCCAGCAGTTTAAGGGTGTTTCCCATGAACACTGAAGCTTTCTTT
TRBV29-1	13	few	-	TRBJ1-2	CSGSAQGTYGYTF	TGCAGCGGCTCAGCCCAGGGGACATATGGCTACACCTTC
TRBV27	13	-	TRBD2	TRBJ2-1	CASSRLAYNEQFF	TGTGCCAGCAGCAGACTAGCTTACAATGAGCAGTTCTTC
TRBV12-3/TRBV12-4	13	-	-	TRBJ1-2	CASSFETDYGYTF	TGTGCCAGCAGTTTTGAGACCGACTATGGCTACACCTTC
TRBV27	15	-	-	TRBJ1-1	CASSLAGTKNTEAFF	TGTGCCAGCAGTTTGGCCGGGACAAAGAACACTGAAGCTTTCTTT
TRBV20-1	14	-	-	TRBJ2-7	CSAPVPLPTYEQYF	TGCAGTGCTCCCGTTCCGCTGCCTACCTACGAGCAGTACTTC
TRBV6-5	15	-	-	TRBJ1-2	CASSYSGRANYGYTF	TGTGCCAGCAGTTACTCTGGCAGGGCCAACTATGGCTACACCTTC
TRBV7-9	15	once	TRBD1	TRBJ1-6	CASSLQTGADSPLHF	TGTGCCAGCAGCCTTCAGACAGGGGCCGATTCACCCCTCCACTTT
TRBV6-5	15	-	-	TRBJ2-7	CASSYSRVATYEQYF	TGTGCCAGCAGTTACTCGAGGGTAGCAACCTACGAGCAGTACTTC
TRBV29-1	13	-	TRBD1	TRBJ1-2	CSVVPQGDYGYTF	TGCAGCGTTGTCCCACAGGGGGACTATGGCTACACCTTC
TRBV29-1	10	-	-	TRBJ2-7	CSVGQYEQYF	TGCAGCGTTGGACAGTACGAGCAGTACTTC
TRBV6-5	15	-	TRBD2	TRBJ2-5	CASSYSLAGRETQYF	TGTGCCAGCAGTTACTCACTAGCGGGAAGGGAGACCCAGTACTTC
TRBV27	13	-	-	TRBJ2-7	CASSWQVGYEQYF	TGTGCCAGCAGTTGGCAGGTAGGCTACGAGCAGTACTTC
TRBV30	13	few	TRBD1	TRBJ1-2	CAWSPGQGSGYTF	TGTGCCTGGAGCCCGGGACAGGGGAGTGGCTACACCTTC
TRBV30	13	-	-	TRBJ2-7	CAWSVYESYEQYF	TGTGCCTGGAGTGTTTACGAATCCTACGAGCAGTACTTC
TRBV29-1	16	-	TRBD2	TRBJ2-3	CSVEFWGGLGTDTQYF	TGCAGCGTTGAATTTTGGGGTGGACTAGGGACAGATACGCAGTATTTT
TRBV19	14	-	TRBD1	TRBJ2-7	CASSIARGRYEQYF	TGTGCCAGTAGTATAGCAAGGGGGCGGTACGAGCAGTACTTC
TRBV25-1	13	once	-	TRBJ2-6	CASQGSGANVLTF	TGTGCCAGTCAGGGTTCTGGGGCCAACGTCCTGACTTTC
TRBV29-1	14	-	-	TRBJ2-4	CSVAPGLAKNIQYF	TGCAGCGTTGCTCCGGGGCTAGCCAAAAACATTCAGTACTTC
TRBV18	15	-	-	TRBJ2-1	CASSPGEGSYNEQFF	TGTGCCAGCTCACCAGGAGAGGGCTCCTACAATGAGCAGTTCTTC
TRBV29-1	13	-	TRBD1	TRBJ2-2	CSGGTANTGELFF	TGCAGCGGAGGGACAGCGAACACCGGGGAGCTGTTTTTT
TRBV20-1	10	-	-	TRBJ2-3	CSAAGAEQYF	TGCAGTGCCGCCGGGGCAGAGCAGTATTTT
TRBV19	17	-	-	TRBJ2-6	CASSPFSQGSGANVLTF	TGTGCCAGTAGTCCTTTCTCCCAAGGCTCTGGGGCCAACGTCCTGACTTTC